This entry lists 11 T cell receptor beta chains sequenced from one sample in a study of blood T cells in healthy people across ages (dated by TCRdb to between 2015 and 2017). The protocol used for the library was 5' RACE. This sample was sequenced with an Illumina HiSeq 2500. A second PCR of about 6 to 11 cycles was run with a J-beta primer mix and a sample-barcoded 5' primer. TCRdb passed the public sequencing reads through fastp at Q25 and MiXCR, retaining productive beta sequences. Rows merge per CDR3 protein into single entries with the most common DNA and genes. The sample table lists roughly 2 million distinct CDR3 sequences, 49% of them with a count of one. The top ten hold 2.1% of the sample. The sample consisted of blood. These receptors were collected from a middle-aged woman in good health.

In this sample, this clonotype turned up a few times. The chain combines TRBV9 with TRBJ1-5, with D possibly TRBD1 on 5 matching bases. V was clipped by 4 bases and J by 3 bases, with 8 bases between them. The length of the CDR3 is 13 residues. Germline loops: CDR1 SGDLS, CDR2 YYNGEE. CDR3 region: CASSQGINQPQHF. The DNA for the CDR3 is TGTGCCAGCAGCCAGGGTATCAATCAGCCCCAGCATTTT.

The chain couples TRBV27 to TRBJ1-2; weak D call: TRBD1 (6 bases). The CDR3 sequence is 13 residues long. Trimming removed 4 bases at V and 6 bases at J, with 12 bases between. Germline CDR1 reads MNHEY; CDR2 reads SMNVEV (reference sequence). The CDR3 here is CASSWNQGHGYTF. The CDR3 DNA reads as TGTGCCAGCAGTTGGAATCAGGGGCATGGCTACACCTTC.

Ten or more counts support this clonotype. The gene calls are TRBV20-1 and TRBJ2-3; D is perhaps TRBD1 (6 bases). Trimming left V 6 bases short and J 2 bases short, with 21 bases between. CDR3 size: 16 residues. CDR1 is DFQATT and CDR2 is SNEGSKA in the germline V gene (reference sequence). The CDR3 DNA reads as TGCAGTGCCAGCGAGGGGGTCGGAATCCTCACAGATACGCAGTATTTT. This translates into CSASEGVGILTDTQYF.

This clonotype turned up a few times. The chain uses TRBV12-3 or TRBV12-4 and TRBJ1-2; unclear D gene. Trimming removed 2 bases at V and 4 bases at J, with 8 bases between. The CDR3 consists of 13 residues. This CDR3 is CASSLMGIYGYTF. In DNA form, the CDR3 reads TGTGCCAGCAGTTTAATGGGGATCTATGGCTACACCTTC.

This clonotype appeared a few times. The rearrangement links TRBV7-9 to TRBJ1-6; D call uncertain. Trimming took 2 bases from V and 4 from J, leaving 6 bases between them. CDR1 and CDR2 (germline): SEHNR, FQNEAQ (reference sequence). CDR3 length: 14 amino acids. The DNA of the CDR3 is TGTGCCAGCAGCTTATTCCTGTATAATTCACCCCTCCACTTT. This translates into CASSLFLYNSPLHF.

This chain uses TRBV15 with TRBJ1-4; D ambiguous. The CDR3 extends over 14 amino acids. V gave up 5 bases and J gave up 1 base, with 8 bases separating them. Per germline, CDR1 LNHNV and CDR2 YYDKDF (reference sequence). CDR3 bases: TGTGCCACCAGCTTACTAAGAACTAATGAAAAACTGTTTTTT. Translation: CATSLLRTNEKLFF.

This clonotype occurred a few times. The gene calls are TRBV4-1 and TRBJ1-5; 8 positions agree with TRBD1. The CDR3 covers 19 residues. Trimming at V came to 1 base and at J to 1 base, leaving 12 bases not matched to a gene. CDR1 and CDR2 (germline): MGHRA, YSYEKL. In nucleotides, the CDR3 is TGCGCCAGCAGCCAAGTTCCTTTACAGGGGGGCAAAAGCAATCAGCCCCAGCATTTT. This sequence encodes CASSQVPLQGGKSNQPQHF.

This clonotype was counted many times. The rearrangement links TRBV7-2 to TRBJ2-7; tentatively, D is TRBD2 (5 bases). The CDR3 is 14 residues long. V shed 5 bases and J shed 0 bases, with 11 bases lying between them. Germline V lookup: CDR1 SGHTA, CDR2 FQGNSA. The CDR3 is CASSLRRDSYEQYF. CDR3 sequence (DNA): TGTGCCAGCAGCCTGAGACGGGACTCCTACGAGCAGTACTTC.

This chain links TRBV28 with TRBJ2-1; TRBD1 matches 10 bases. V trimming: 5 bases; J trimming: 15 bases; junction bases outside the gene matches: 16. The CDR3 runs 15 residues. Germline loops: CDR1 MDHEN, CDR2 SYDVKM. This CDR3 is CASSPHHRDRGVPFF. CDR3 DNA sequence: TGTGCCAGCAGTCCGCACCACCGGGACAGGGGTGTTCCGTTCTTC.

To note about this clonotype: This CDR3 is missing its conserved last phenylalanine or tryptophan, likely due to a read error. V is TRBV7-2 and J is TRBJ2-1; D uncertain. The CDR3 spans 13 residues. Germline V gene data show CDR1 as SGHTA and CDR2 as FQGNSA. V was trimmed by 2 bases and J by 12 bases, leaving 14 bases between them. The CDR3 DNA reads as TGTGCCAGCAGCTTATTAGTCTGGCTTCGGCAGTTCTCC. Its translation: CASSLLVWLRQFS.

V usage is TRBV14 and J usage is TRBJ2-7; D remains ambiguous. Germline V gives CDR1 SGHDN, CDR2 FVKESK. The CDR3 has 15 amino acids. Trimming cost V 5 bases and J 5 bases, with 19 bases left between them. The CDR3 protein is CASSASRGVQDEQYF. Written as DNA, the CDR3 is TGTGCCAGCAGCGCAAGCCGAGGAGTACAAGACGAGCAGTACTTC.